Below, 2 T cell receptor beta chains from the same sample are listed, as sequenced in a study of graft-versus-host responses after intestinal transplantation. The data were produced by immunoSEQ multiplex PCR, yet TCRdb's version contains in-frame clones alone and is incomplete. The sample records tens of thousands of clones, approximately 94% being singletons. The antigens of these receptors remain unknown. This material consisted of unstimulated CD8+ T cells sorted from spleen or lymph node cells, taken before intestinal transplant. Receptors were obtained from a human donor who received an intestinal transplant.

The rearrangement joins TRBV11-2 to TRBJ2-1; perhaps TRBD2 as D (5 bases). V was cut by 5 bases and J by 5 bases, with 16 bases left in between. CDR1 and CDR2 from the germline V gene are SGHAT and FQNNGV. This CDR3 is built from 15 residues. In DNA form, the CDR3 reads TGTGCCAGCAGCCCTCCCGGACTGGGAAACAATGAGCAGTTCTTC. This codes for CASSPPGLGNNEQFF.

This clone was detected only once. The gene calls are TRBV4-2 and TRBJ2-1, with TRBD2 matching over 10 bases. Unmatched junction bases numbered 14, after V lost 5 bases and J lost 7 bases. The CDR3 is 17 residues long. Per germline, CDR1 LGHNA and CDR2 YNFKEQ. Written as DNA, the CDR3 is TGTGCCAGCAGCGTCGGAACACTAGCGGGATATGGGAATGAGCAGTTCTTC. Protein sequence: CASSVGTLAGYGNEQFF.